In its sample, the clone carrying this T cell receptor beta chain was seen a few times. Its antigen is unidentified. The data were obtained in a study of T cells in Graves' hyperthyroidism and ophthalmopathy. About the study: Any treatment followed the collection of peripheral blood at initial diagnosis.

V lost 1 base and J 0 bases, leaving 8 bases between the germline ends. This CDR3 has 15 residues. Germline V gene data show CDR1 as SGHKS and CDR2 as YYEKEE (reference sequence). Amplification targeted TCR beta CDR3 regions from RNA transcripts. HTBI primers drove first-round RT-PCR of the TCR CDR3. Each CDR3 protein gets one entry after TCRdb re-called the multiplex PCR reads with MiXCR. The sample lists about 530,000 distinct CDR3 sequences, 17% occurring once. Study results and limitations: Ophthalmopathy cases were set apart from stable hyperthyroidism by a 13 V-J model.

Ophthalmopathy in the patients scored at least 3 on Clinical Activity Score and at least 4 on NOSPECS grade, lasting under 3 months. Diagnostic assessment was based on clinical symptoms, serum thyroxine and TRAb, thyroid ultrasound and orbital computed tomography. The rearrangement links TRBV5-5 to TRBJ1-5; no clear D gene. The receptor was derived from a woman aged 18-29 years with Graves' ophthalmopathy. Sequencing was performed on blood. CDR3 in amino acids: CASSLFADSNQPQHF. The CDR3 nucleotides are TGTGCCAGCAGCTTGTTCGCGGATAGCAATCAGCCCCAGCATTTT.